Listed here is a single T cell receptor (beta chain). Its cognate antigen is unknown. This sample is part of a study of cytomegalovirus exposure and HLA in healthy donors. Notes on the study in general: Fewer N-insertions than the approximately 700-donor mean were reportedly shown by an Asian-associated ancestry cluster in a later analysis. Rare TCR sequences predominated, though certain public TCRs were found in many donors. DRB1 showed the most TCR associations and HLA-C the fewest in a later analysis, as rates varied by HLA locus. Later work found most CMV-associated TCR beta chains apparently HLA-restricted.

Primers included in the PCR were 60 Vbeta and 13 Jbeta primers. Measured with immunoSEQ multiplex PCR; TCRdb has only the in-frame clones, and not every one. The sample has some 200,000 clones, roughly 87% seen once. The sequence derives from a girl in the first two years of life in good health and CMV-seronegative. Sequenced input: PBMCs.

CDR3 region: CASSRDTTLYEQYF. The CDR3 DNA reads TGTGCCAGTAGTAGGGACACTACCCTCTACGAGCAGTACTTC. The rearrangement links TRBV19 to TRBJ2-7; possible D gene TRBD1, 6 bases. CDR1 and CDR2 (germline): LNHDA, SQIVND (reference sequence). Trimming took off 4 bases at V and 3 bases at J, with 13 bases between the two ends. CDR3 length: 14 residues.